Shown below are 10 T cell receptor beta chains from a single sample sequenced in a study of blood T cell repertoires in COVID-19. TCRdb's copy holds only in-frame clones and misses some; the assay was immunoSEQ multiplex PCR. Of hundreds of thousands of clones in the sample, under 90% are singletons; the top ten hold 3.5% to 4%. The sequenced sample consisted of peripheral blood. The receptor source for this set is a woman of 80 years or more with acute or convalescent COVID-19.

In this sample, this clone turned up once. The rearrangement joins TRBV11-2 to TRBJ2-6; TRBD1 matches 8 bases. Trimming at V came to 6 bases and at J to 0 bases, leaving 7 bases not matched to a gene. From germline, CDR1 is SGHAT and CDR2 FQNNGV. CDR3 length: 17 amino acids. The CDR3 sequence is CASRAGGRVSGANVLTF. CDR3 nucleotide sequence: TGTGCCAGCAGAGCAGGGGGCAGAGTCTCTGGGGCCAACGTCCTGACTTTC.

The chain combines TRBV5-1 with TRBJ1-3, with D unresolved. The CDR3 length is 15 residues. Trimming took 3 bases from V and 1 from J, leaving 11 bases between them. The germline CDR1 and CDR2 sequences are SGHRS and YFSETQ. The CDR3 DNA is TGCGCCAGCAGCTCGGGAGGGATGTCTGGAAACACCATATATTTT. It specifies CASSSGGMSGNTIYF.

The rearrangement joins TRBV5-5 to TRBJ1-1; possible D gene TRBD1, 6 bases. In germline, CDR1 is SGHKS, CDR2 YYEKEE (reference sequence). Trimming took off 3 bases at V and 6 bases at J, with 15 bases between the two ends. The CDR3 extends over 14 amino acids. CDR3 in amino acids: CASSSSGTSPEAFF. DNA of the CDR3: TGTGCCAGCAGCTCTAGTGGGACATCGCCTGAAGCTTTCTTT.

V is TRBV27 and J is TRBJ2-3; 8 bases fit TRBD2. Trimming took 10 bases from V and 4 from J; bases not matched to a gene: 10. CDR1 and CDR2 from the germline V gene are MNHEY and SMNVEV (reference sequence). This CDR3 contains 14 residues. The CDR3 nucleotides are TGTGCCACGGGGGGGCAGGGTAGCGCAGATACGCAGTATTTT. This translates into CATGGQGSADTQYF.

The V and J genes are TRBV19 and TRBJ2-7, with a tentative D call TRBD1 (5 bases). The germline V gene encodes CDR1 LNHDA and CDR2 SQIVND (reference sequence). The CDR3 runs 14 residues. Deletions cut 7 bases from V and 2 bases from J, with 15 bases between. CDR3 protein: CASTPTAFPYEQYF. DNA of the CDR3: TGTGCCAGTACTCCGACAGCCTTCCCCTACGAGCAGTACTTC.

As DNA, the CDR3 is TGTGCCAGCAGCGCTTCGTCGGGGAGCTCCTACGAGCAGTACTTC. Amino acids: CASSASSGSSYEQYF. The gene calls are TRBV7-3 and TRBJ2-7; the D gene is possibly TRBD2 (5 bases). Trimming took 5 bases from V and 0 from J, leaving 14 bases between them. This CDR3 spans 15 amino acids. Germline V lookup: CDR1 SGHTA, CDR2 FQGTGA.

The gene calls are TRBV9 and TRBJ1-1; D perhaps matches TRBD1 (5 bases). Germline values: CDR1 SGDLS, CDR2 YYNGEE. V was clipped by 4 bases and J by 1 base, with 11 bases between them. The CDR3 covers 14 residues. CDR3 DNA: TGTGCCAGCAGCTTCCTGGGGGGGAACACTGAAGCTTTCTTT. Residues: CASSFLGGNTEAFF.

The chain has TRBV9 and TRBJ2-1; D gene ambiguous. The V gene lost 1 base and the J gene lost 6 bases, with 8 bases spanning the gap. This CDR3 contains 13 residues. From germline, CDR1 is SGDLS and CDR2 YYNGEE. The CDR3 reads CASSVPQVNEQFF. The CDR3 DNA follows: TGTGCCAGCAGCGTACCCCAGGTCAATGAGCAGTTCTTC.

The rearrangement joins TRBV18 to TRBJ2-1; TRBD1 agrees at 12 bases. The germline V gene has CDR1 KGHSH and CDR2 LQKENI. This CDR3 has 16 residues. J gave up 8 bases and V 3 bases, and 8 bases lay outside the gene matches. The DNA for the CDR3 is TGTGCCAGCTCACCCACACGGGACAGGGGGCTCGATGAGCAGTTCTTC. It yields the protein CASSPTRDRGLDEQFF.

The chain is built from TRBV27 and TRBJ2-7, with D perhaps matching TRBD1 (6 bases). The germline CDR1 and CDR2 sequences are MNHEY and SMNVEV (reference sequence). This CDR3 spans 13 amino acids. Trimming left V 3 bases short and J 4 bases short, with 10 bases between. This CDR3 is CASSFVGQYEQYF. The CDR3 region has the DNA TGTGCCAGCAGTTTCGTGGGACAATACGAGCAGTACTTC.